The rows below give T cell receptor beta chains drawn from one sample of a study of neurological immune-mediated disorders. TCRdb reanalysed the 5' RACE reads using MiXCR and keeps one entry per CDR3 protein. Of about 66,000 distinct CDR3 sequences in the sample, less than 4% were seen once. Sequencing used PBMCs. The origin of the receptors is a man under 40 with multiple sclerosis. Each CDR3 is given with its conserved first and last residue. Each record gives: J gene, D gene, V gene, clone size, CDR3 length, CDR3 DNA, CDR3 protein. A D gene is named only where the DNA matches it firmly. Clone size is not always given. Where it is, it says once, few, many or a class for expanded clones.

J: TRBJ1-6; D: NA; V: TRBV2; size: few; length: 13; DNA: TGTGCCAGCCACGACAGTGGTAATTCACCCCTCAACTTT; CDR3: CASHDSGNSPLNF
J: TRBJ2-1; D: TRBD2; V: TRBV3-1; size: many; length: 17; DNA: TGTGCCAGCAGCCTCGGAGGACTAGCGGGGGGGCCGAATGAGCAGTTCTTC; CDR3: CASSLGGLAGGPNEQFF
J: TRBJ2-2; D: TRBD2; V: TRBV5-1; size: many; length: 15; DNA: TGCGCCAGCAGCTTCAAGCGGGAGAGTACCGGGGAGCTGTTTTTT; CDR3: CASSFKRESTGELFF
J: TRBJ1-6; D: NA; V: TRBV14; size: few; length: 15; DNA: TGTGCCAGCAGCGGTCACAGGGCCCAGACTTCACCCCTCAACTTT; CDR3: CASSGHRAQTSPLNF
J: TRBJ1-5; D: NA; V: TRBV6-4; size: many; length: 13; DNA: TGTGCCAGCAGTGACGGAGACGCGCAGCCCCAGCATTTT; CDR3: CASSDGDAQPQHF
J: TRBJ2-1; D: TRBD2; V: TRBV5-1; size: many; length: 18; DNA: TGCGCCAGCAGCTCCTACGCACGGTCGGGACTAGCGGCCAATGAGCAGTTCTTC; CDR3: CASSSYARSGLAANEQFF
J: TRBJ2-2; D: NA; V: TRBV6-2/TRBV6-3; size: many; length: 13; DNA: TGTGCCAGCAGTTCGACGAACACCGGGGAGCTGTTTTTT; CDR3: CASSSTNTGELFF
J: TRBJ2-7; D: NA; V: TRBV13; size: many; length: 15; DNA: TGTGCCAGCAGCTCAAGTCCGGGGGCTTCCTACGAGCAGTACTTC; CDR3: CASSSSPGASYEQYF
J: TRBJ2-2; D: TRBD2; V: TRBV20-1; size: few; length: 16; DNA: TGCAGTGCTGGATCTAGCGGGGGCGGAGGCACCGGGGAGCTGTTTTTT; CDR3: CSAGSSGGGGTGELFF
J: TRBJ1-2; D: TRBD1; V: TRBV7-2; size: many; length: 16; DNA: TGTGCCAGCAGCGATCTTGGTCGGGACAGGAATAGGGGCTACACCTTC; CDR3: CASSDLGRDRNRGYTF
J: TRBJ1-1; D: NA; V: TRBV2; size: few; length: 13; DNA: TGTGCCAGCAGCCAGGGAACCCGGACCGAAGCTTTCTTT; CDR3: CASSQGTRTEAFF
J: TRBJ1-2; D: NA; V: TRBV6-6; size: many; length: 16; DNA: TGTGCCAGCAGTTCTATTCGGGACGACGCTAACTATGGCTACACCTTC; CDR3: CASSSIRDDANYGYTF
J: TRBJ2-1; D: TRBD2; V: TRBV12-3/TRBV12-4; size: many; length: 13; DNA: TGTGCCAGCAGTTTAGGGACTAGCGTTGAGCAGTTCTTC; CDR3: CASSLGTSVEQFF
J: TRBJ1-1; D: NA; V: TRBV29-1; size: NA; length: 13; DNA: TGCAGCGTTGTTACCCAAACTGGCACTGAAGCTTTCTTT; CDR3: CSVVTQTGTEAFF
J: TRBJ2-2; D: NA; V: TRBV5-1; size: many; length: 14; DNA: TGCGCCAGCAGCTCCCAGGACGGCGCCGGGGAGCTGTTTTTT; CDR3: CASSSQDGAGELFF
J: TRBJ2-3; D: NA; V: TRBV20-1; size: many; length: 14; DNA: TGCAGTGCTAGAGATGGTAGGGTCCCAGATACGCAGTATTTT; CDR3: CSARDGRVPDTQYF
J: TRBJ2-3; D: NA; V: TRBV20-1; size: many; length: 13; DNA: TGCAGTGCTAGAGAGACTAGAGGTGATACGCAGTATTTT; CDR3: CSARETRGDTQYF
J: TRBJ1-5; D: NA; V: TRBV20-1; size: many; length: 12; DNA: TGCAGTGCCCTCGGAGGAGATCAGCCCCAGCATTTT; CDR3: CSALGGDQPQHF
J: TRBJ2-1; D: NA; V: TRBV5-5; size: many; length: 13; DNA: TGTGCCAGCAGCTTCCCGGGGAACAATGAGCAGTTCTTC; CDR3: CASSFPGNNEQFF
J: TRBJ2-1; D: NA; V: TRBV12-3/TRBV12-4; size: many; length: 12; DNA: TGTGCCAGCAGTTTAGCGACAGCTGAGCAGTTCTTC; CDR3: CASSLATAEQFF
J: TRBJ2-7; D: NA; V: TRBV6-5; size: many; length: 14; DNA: TGTGCCAGCAGTTACCGGCAGGGACCTTACGAGCAGTACTTC; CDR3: CASSYRQGPYEQYF
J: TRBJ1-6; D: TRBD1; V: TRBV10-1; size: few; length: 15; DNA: TGCGCCAGCAGTGAGGGGACAGGGGGTCGTTCACCCCTCCACTTT; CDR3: CASSEGTGGRSPLHF
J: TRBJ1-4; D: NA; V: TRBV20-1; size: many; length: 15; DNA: TGCAGTGCTCCTAGCATGGCAGGGCCCGGGGAAAAACTGTTTTTT; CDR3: CSAPSMAGPGEKLFF
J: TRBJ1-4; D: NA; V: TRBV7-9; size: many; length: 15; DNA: TGTGCCAGCAGCTTAGAGAGAGGGGCTAGGGAAAAACTGTTTTTT; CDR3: CASSLERGAREKLFF
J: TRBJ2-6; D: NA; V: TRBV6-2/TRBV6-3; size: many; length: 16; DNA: TGTGCCAGCAGTCCCCTCCGGGCAACTGGGGCCAACGTCCTGACTTTC; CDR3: CASSPLRATGANVLTF
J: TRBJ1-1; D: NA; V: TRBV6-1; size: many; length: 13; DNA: TGTGCCAGCTCCCTATTTAGGAACACTGAAGCTTTCTTT; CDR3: CASSLFRNTEAFF
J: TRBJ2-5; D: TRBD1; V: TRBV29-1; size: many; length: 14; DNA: TGCAGCGTTCCGAAGGACAGGAATCAAGAGACCCAGTACTTC; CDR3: CSVPKDRNQETQYF
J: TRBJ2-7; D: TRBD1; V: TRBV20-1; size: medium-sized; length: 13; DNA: TGCAGTGCCTCCGGACAGGGCTTTGGCGAGCAGTACTTC; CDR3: CSASGQGFGEQYF
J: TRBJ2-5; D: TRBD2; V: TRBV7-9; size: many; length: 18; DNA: TGTGCCAGCAGCTTACCCACGAGACTAGCGGGGGTCCAAGAGACCCAGTACTTC; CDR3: CASSLPTRLAGVQETQYF
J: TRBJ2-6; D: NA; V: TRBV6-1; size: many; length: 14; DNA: TGTGCCAACAACCCCCTCTCTGGGGCCAACGTCCTGACTTTC; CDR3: CANNPLSGANVLTF
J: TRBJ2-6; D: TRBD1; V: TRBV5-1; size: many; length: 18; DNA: TGCGCCAGCAGCTTGGTTTTTGCCAGGGGGCAAGGGGCCAACGTCCTGACTTTC; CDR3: CASSLVFARGQGANVLTF
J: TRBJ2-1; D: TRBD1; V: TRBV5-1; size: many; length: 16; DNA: TGCGCCAGCAGCTTGGCGGACAGGGGGCCGTCCAATGAGCAGTTCTTC; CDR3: CASSLADRGPSNEQFF
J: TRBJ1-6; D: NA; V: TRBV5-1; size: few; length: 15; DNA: TGCGCCAGCAGACCGTCGACAGAATATAATTCACCCCTCCACTTT; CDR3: CASRPSTEYNSPLHF
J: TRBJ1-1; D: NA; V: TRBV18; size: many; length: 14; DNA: TGTGCCAGCTCACCACTGTTCGGGAACACTGAAGCTTTCTTT; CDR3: CASSPLFGNTEAFF
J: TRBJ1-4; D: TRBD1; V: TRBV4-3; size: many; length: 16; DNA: TGCGCCAGCAGCCAAGATTACAGGGGAAATAATGAAAAACTGTTTTTT; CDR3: CASSQDYRGNNEKLFF
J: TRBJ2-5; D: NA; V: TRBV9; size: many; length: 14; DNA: TGTGCCAGCAGCGTAGAGGTCAAGACGGGGACCCAGTACTTC; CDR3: CASSVEVKTGTQYF
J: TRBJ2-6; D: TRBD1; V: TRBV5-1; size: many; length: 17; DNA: TGCGCCAGCAGCTTGCAGGGGGTGCACTCTGGGGCCAACGTCCTGACTTTC; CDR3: CASSLQGVHSGANVLTF
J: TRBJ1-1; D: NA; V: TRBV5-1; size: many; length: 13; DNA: TGCGCCAGCAGCATGGACCCGAACACTGAAGCTTTCTTT; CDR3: CASSMDPNTEAFF